This entry describes one TCR beta chain. Its antigen is as yet unknown. These data belong to a study of T cells in localized non-small cell lung cancer. Sequenced by immunoSEQ multiplex PCR; TCRdb stores in-frame clones only, minus some. The sample holds about 70,000 clones, roughly 84% seen once. Regarding the study as a whole: Adjacent uninvolved lung had the highest clonality, suggesting focused antigen responses. Among the top 100 tumor clones, a median around 60 appeared in adjacent lung.

V was clipped by 3 bases and J by 3 bases; unmatched bases: 7. Per germline, CDR1 SGDLS and CDR2 YYNGEE. The CDR3 is 16 amino acids. The sequence was obtained from a female donor older than 55 with stage I lung adenocarcinoma. The chain combines TRBV9 with TRBJ1-1, with 11 bases identical to TRBD1. The specimen comprised peripheral blood, sampled before any cancer treatment. The CDR3 DNA is TGTGCCAGCAGCGCTGGACAGGGGGCTGGGGACACTGAAGCTTTCTTT. Protein: CASSAGQGAGDTEAFF.